This passage covers 28 T cell receptor beta chains from one sample sequenced in a study of T cells in Graves' hyperthyroidism and ophthalmopathy. The CDR3 regions of TCR beta were amplified from RNA transcripts. Using the HTBI primer set, a first-round RT-PCR was run on the TCR CDR3. TCRdb reprocessed the multiplex PCR reads via MiXCR and lists one record per CDR3 protein. Of about 400,000 distinct CDR3 sequences listed, about 16% are singletons. The sample was blood. These receptors were obtained from a young woman with Graves' hyperthyroidism.

The DNA for the CDR3 is TGTGCCAGCATGATGGCTGGGGGCAATCAGCCCCAGCATTTT. Its protein product is CASMMAGGNQPQHF. The V call is TRBV12-3 or TRBV12-4, the J call TRBJ1-5; D gene uncertain. This CDR3 is 14 amino acids long. Trimming left V 7 bases short and J 2 bases short, with 12 bases between.

CDR3 in DNA: TGTGCCTGGAGTATACGGACAGGGAACGAGCAGTACTTC. Its protein product is CAWSIRTGNEQYF. This sequence joins TRBV30 and TRBJ2-7, with TRBD1 matching 8 bases. The V gene's germline CDR1 is GTSNPN and CDR2 SVGIG (reference sequence). This CDR3 is 13 amino acids long. V trimming: 2 bases; J trimming: 5 bases; junction bases outside the gene matches: 5.

This clonotype showed up many times. The V call is TRBV6-2 or TRBV6-3, the J call TRBJ1-1; 10 nucleotides match TRBD1. This CDR3 has 15 residues. The germline V gene encodes CDR1 MNHEY and CDR2 SVGEGT. The V and J ends lost 6 bases and 6 bases, in that order; junction bases with no gene match: 10. DNA of the CDR3: TGTGCCAGCAGCGACGGGACAGGGGCTAACGCTGAAGCTTTCTTT. This encodes CASSDGTGANAEAFF.

The V and J genes are TRBV20-1 and TRBJ2-1; 8 positions agree with TRBD2. With V trimmed by 3 bases and J by 5 bases, 6 bases remained unmatched. CDR3 size: 14 residues. CDR1 is DFQATT and CDR2 is SNEGSKA in the germline V gene (reference sequence). CDR3 amino acids: CSASTSGENNEQFF. CDR3 bases: TGCAGTGCTAGCACTAGCGGAGAGAACAATGAGCAGTTCTTC.

This clonotype was seen more than once but under ten times. This chain links TRBV9 with TRBJ2-7; 7 nucleotides align to TRBD2. Germline V gene data show CDR1 as SGDLS and CDR2 as YYNGEE. The CDR3 length is 15 residues. The V gene end was trimmed by 0 bases and the J gene end by 6 bases; junction bases not matched to a gene: 9. CDR3 amino acids: CASSVGGREIPEQYF. In DNA, the CDR3 is TGTGCCAGCAGCGTAGGTGGGCGGGAGATTCCCGAGCAGTACTTC.

There are a few counts of this clonotype. Given a much more abundant clone one base away, this may be a read error. The gene calls are TRBV7-2 and TRBJ2-1, with D uncertain. CDR3 size: 16 residues. Trimming took off 5 bases at V and 0 bases at J, with 14 bases between the two ends. Germline V CDR1 and CDR2: SGHTA, FQGNSA. CDR3 nucleotide sequence: TGTGCCAGCAGCGTTGCTCGCGGCTCCTCCTACAATGAGCAGTTCTTC. The encoded protein is CASSVARGSSYNEQFF.

The CDR3 nucleotides are TGTGCCAGCACCTCTAGGGGGCTGAACACTGAAGCTTTCTTT. Translation gives CASTSRGLNTEAFF. V usage is TRBV12-3 or TRBV12-4 and J usage is TRBJ1-1; 7 bases are shared with TRBD1. This CDR3 is built from 14 residues. J was trimmed by 0 bases and V by 7 bases; bases with no gene match: 5.

This clonotype was detected a few times. V gene TRBV7-6 combines with J gene TRBJ2-3; tentatively, D is TRBD1 or TRBD2 (6 bases each). Trimming cost V 6 bases and J 4 bases, with 17 bases left between them. CDR1 is SGHVS, CDR2 FNYEAQ, per germline. This CDR3 is built from 15 residues. The CDR3: CASRLLGGSPDTQYF. As DNA, the CDR3 is TGTGCCAGCAGGTTATTGGGGGGCAGTCCAGATACGCAGTATTTT.

As for this clonotype: This may stem from a read error, because a much larger clone lies one nucleotide away. CDR3 bases: TGTGCCAGCAGTGACGCCGCTAGCGGGTCTCCCTACGAGCAGTACTTC. This gives the protein CASSDAASGSPYEQYF. The gene calls are TRBV6-1 and TRBJ2-7, with 8 bases matching TRBD2. The CDR3 runs to 16 residues. Germline values: CDR1 MNHNS, CDR2 SASEGT. V dropped 3 bases and J dropped 2; count of bases not matched to a gene: 9.

Concerning this clonotype: A much more abundant neighbour one base away suggests this may be a read error. The rearrangement joins TRBV28 to TRBJ1-2; 10 bases are a match to TRBD1. This CDR3 is 16 amino acids long. Germline loops: CDR1 MDHEN, CDR2 SYDVKM. The CDR3 coding sequence is TGTGCCTGCAGTTTAACCCTCGGGACAGGGGAGAATGGCTACACCTTC. Translated, it gives CACSLTLGTGENGYTF.

J is TRBJ2-1 and V is TRBV20-1, with 13 bases identical to TRBD2. Germline assignment: CDR1 DFQATT and CDR2 SNEGSKA (reference sequence). The CDR3 loop spans 16 amino acids. J was trimmed by 4 bases and V by 1 base; bases with no gene match: 4. CDR3 in DNA: TGCAGTGCTAGAGTACTAGCGGGAGGGCCGTACAATGAGCAGTTCTTC. Translated, it gives CSARVLAGGPYNEQFF.

Concerning this clonotype: A read error may explain this, as a much larger clone is one base away. This chain links TRBV2 with TRBJ2-5; D is unclear. Germline CDR1 is SNHLY and CDR2 is FYNNEI. The CDR3 runs to 11 residues. Trimming pared 10 bases from V and 1 base from J, leaving 7 bases between. The DNA for the CDR3 is TGTGCCAATTGGCTCCAAGAGACCCAGTACTTC. It translates to CANWLQETQYF.

This clonotype came up a few times. The chain recombines TRBV6-1 with TRBJ1-5; 8 positions agree with TRBD1. CDR3 length: 16 residues. CDR1 is MNHNS, CDR2 SASEGT, per germline. V lost 1 base and J lost 2; bases outside the gene matches: 4. CDR3 sequence reads: CASSEGMGQGNQPQHF. CDR3 DNA: TGTGCCAGCAGTGAAGGCATGGGACAGGGCAATCAGCCCCAGCATTTT.

The V and J genes are TRBV7-9 and TRBJ2-6; TRBD1 or TRBD2 may be the D gene (5 bases each). The CDR3 has 20 residues. Germline V gene data show CDR1 as SEHNR and CDR2 as FQNEAQ (reference sequence). V shed 10 bases and J shed 0 bases, with 28 bases lying between them. DNA for the CDR3: TGTGCCATCCGATCAAATCCCCGACAGCGGCATCTCTCTGGGGCCAACGTCCTGACTTTC. Its protein is CAIRSNPRQRHLSGANVLTF. Looking up the rest from reference TRBV7-9 and TRBJ2-6 gives the full variable domain: DTGVSQNPRHKITKRGQNVTFRCDPISEHNRLYWYRQTLGQGPEFLTYFQNEAQLEKSRLLSDRFSAERPKGSFSTLEIQRTEQGDSAMYLCAIRSNPRQRHLSGANVLTFGAGSRLTVL.

The sample holds many counts of this clonotype. CDR3 bases: TGTGCCAGCCTGAAAGGATCCTCACCGAACACCGGGGAGCTGTTTTTT. Its protein product is CASLKGSSPNTGELFF. The chain links TRBV2 to TRBJ2-2, with D unresolved. CDR3 length equals 16 residues. Per the germline V gene, CDR1 is SNHLY and CDR2 is FYNNEI. V lost 8 bases and J lost 0, with 16 bases in between.

V and J are TRBV25-1 and TRBJ2-2, with 8 bases identical to TRBD2. The CDR3 contains 16 residues. Germline V gene data show CDR1 as MGHDK and CDR2 as SYGVNS. Losses at the gene ends were 6 bases for V and 7 bases for J; bases not matched to a gene: 13. The CDR3 coding sequence is TGTGCCAGCAGGGGAGGAGCCCGGGGGGGAGGCGGGGAGCTGTTTTTT. Amino acid sequence: CASRGGARGGGGELFF.

This clonotype was recorded a few times. The rearrangement links TRBV6-2 or TRBV6-3 to TRBJ2-1; 11 bases line up with TRBD2. The germline V gene encodes CDR1 MNHEY and CDR2 SVGEGT. The V segment lost 2 bases and the J segment 5 bases; nucleotides outside the gene matches: 14. The CDR3 is 19 residues long. The CDR3 loop is CASSYTLRTGTSGHNEQFF. The CDR3 nucleotides are TGTGCCAGCAGTTACACGTTACGCACCGGGACTAGCGGCCACAATGAGCAGTTCTTC.

The chain links TRBV12-3 or TRBV12-4 to TRBJ2-5; a possible D gene is TRBD2 (6 bases). V shed 6 bases and J shed 5 bases, with 16 bases lying between them. The CDR3 totals 14 residues. CDR3 bases: TGTGCCAGCAGACTCACTAGCTTGGCGGAGACCCAGTACTTC. Residues: CASRLTSLAETQYF.

The genes are TRBV29-1 and TRBJ2-2; TRBD2 agrees at 8 bases. The V and J ends lost 2 bases and 3 bases, in that order; junction bases with no gene match: 8. Germline CDR1 is SQVTM and CDR2 is ANQGSEA. The CDR3 is 16 residues long. The DNA of the CDR3 is TGCAGCGTTGAACTCGCGGCTAGCGGGTACACCGGGGAGCTGTTTTTT. It translates to CSVELAASGYTGELFF.

This clonotype was seen only a few times. This chain uses TRBV29-1 with TRBJ1-1, with 8 bases lining up with TRBD1. Germline-derived CDR1 and CDR2 are SQVTM and ANQGSEA. V shed 3 bases, J shed 3 bases, and the junction held 6 bases outside the gene matches. The CDR3 length is 14 residues. CDR3 amino acids: CSVDRGRGDTEAFF. The DNA for the CDR3 is TGCAGCGTTGACAGGGGGCGCGGGGACACTGAAGCTTTCTTT.

This clonotype came up a few times. This sequence joins TRBV29-1 and TRBJ2-5; the match to TRBD2 covers 8 bases. The CDR3 is 15 residues long. The trim removed 4 bases at V and 1 base at J, leaving 8 bases unmatched. Germline V gives CDR1 SQVTM, CDR2 ANQGSEA. CDR3 amino acids: CSVVNGGRLQETQYF. The CDR3 nucleotides are TGCAGCGTTGTAAATGGCGGGAGGCTCCAAGAGACCCAGTACTTC.

This clonotype came up many times. The chain combines TRBV7-2 with TRBJ2-7, with TRBD2 identical over 12 bases. The CDR3 has 15 residues. The J segment lost 1 base and the V segment lost 5 bases, leaving 3 bases of the junction unmatched. Germline V gene lookup returns CDR1 SGHTA and CDR2 FQGNSA. The CDR3 DNA reads TGTGCCAGCAGCGGTACTAGCGGGAGGTCCTACGAGCAGTACTTC. Encoded protein: CASSGTSGRSYEQYF.

This clonotype was counted between two and nine times. The J gene is TRBJ2-7, the V gene TRBV5-1; TRBD2 matches at 9 bases. This CDR3 has 16 residues. Trimming cost V 0 bases and J 2 bases; bases outside gene matches: 6. Germline V gene lookup returns CDR1 SGHRS and CDR2 YFSETQ. For the CDR3, the DNA is TGCGCCAGCAGCTTGGAGAGAGCGGGAGGTACCTACGAGCAGTACTTC. This gives the protein CASSLERAGGTYEQYF.

There are many counts of this clonotype. As DNA, the CDR3 is TGTGCCAGCAGTTTGAGCGTGCTAAATACAAATACGCAGTATTTT. It codes for CASSLSVLNTNTQYF. V is TRBV12-3 or TRBV12-4 and J is TRBJ2-3, with D hard to call. CDR3 length: 15 amino acids. V lost 3 bases and J lost 7, with 17 bases in between.

The table lists this clonotype with many counts. The genes are TRBV28 and TRBJ1-1; D might be TRBD1 (6 bases). Germline CDR1 reads MDHEN; CDR2 reads SYDVKM. Trimming removed 10 bases at V and 0 bases at J, with 12 bases between. The CDR3 loop spans 13 amino acids. CDR3 amino acids: CAIGGQMNTEAFF. The CDR3 DNA reads as TGTGCCATCGGAGGACAGATGAACACTGAAGCTTTCTTT. The variable domain in full, with the rest retrieved from reference TRBV28 and TRBJ1-1, is DVKVTQSSRYLVKRTGEKVFLECVQDMDHENMFWYRQDPGLGLRLIYFSYDVKMKEKGDIPEGYSVSREKKERFSLILESASTNQTSMYLCAIGGQMNTEAFFGQGTRLTVV.

This clonotype was observed at least ten times. The gene calls are TRBV30 and TRBJ1-6, with D perhaps matching TRBD1 (6 bases). The V end was cut by 3 bases, the J end by 6 bases, with 9 bases between. The CDR3 sequence is 13 residues long. Germline V gene lookup returns CDR1 GTSNPN and CDR2 SVGIG (reference sequence). The CDR3 protein is CAWRDSPNSPLHF. As DNA, the CDR3 is TGTGCCTGGAGGGACAGCCCTAATTCACCCCTCCACTTT. The variable domain in full, with the rest retrieved from reference TRBV30 and TRBJ1-6, is SQTIHQWPATLVQPVGSPLSLECTVEGTSNPNLYWYRQAAGRGLQLLFYSVGIGQISSEVPQNLSASRPQDRQFILSSKKLLLSDSGFYLCAWRDSPNSPLHFGNGTRLTVT.

This clonotype has ten or more counts. The CDR3 loop is CASSQTGRIFEQYF. In nucleotides, the CDR3 is TGTGCCAGCAGCCAGACAGGTAGGATCTTCGAGCAGTACTTC. The genes are TRBV28 and TRBJ2-7; TRBD1 is a possible D gene (6 bases). The CDR3 runs to 14 residues. The germline V gene encodes CDR1 MDHEN and CDR2 SYDVKM. The V end lost 6 bases, the J end lost 6 bases, and 18 bases lay between the germline ends.

This clonotype was detected ten times or more. This chain joins TRBV9 and TRBJ1-2; D perhaps matches TRBD1 (6 bases). Trimming stripped 2 bases from V and 6 bases from J, with 20 bases between. Germline CDR1 reads SGDLS; CDR2 reads YYNGEE. This CDR3 has 16 amino acids. The chain's CDR3 is CASSVSLRAEGDGYTF. The CDR3 nucleotides read TGTGCCAGCAGCGTTAGCTTGAGGGCGGAGGGGGATGGCTACACCTTC.